These 5 T cell receptor beta chains came from one sample sequenced in a study of blood T cell repertoires in COVID-19. Clones were sequenced by immunoSEQ multiplex PCR, and TCRdb holds only the in-frame ones, with some missing. The sample lists 130,000 to 150,000 clones, roughly 90% occurring once. Sequencing was done on a sample of peripheral blood. Source of these receptors: a man over 45 with active or convalescent COVID-19.

This clone has only one observation. The chain uses TRBV7-3 and TRBJ2-3; 11 positions match TRBD2. V was clipped by 4 bases and J by 6 bases; unmatched bases: 6. The CDR3 has 15 residues. In germline, CDR1 is SGHTA, CDR2 FQGTGA. Here the CDR3 reads CASSSNSGRADTQYF. The CDR3 DNA sequence: TGTGCCAGCAGCTCGAATAGCGGGAGGGCTGATACGCAGTATTTT.

This chain connects TRBV6-2 or TRBV6-3 to TRBJ1-4, with unresolved D. With 2 bases removed from V and 14 bases from J, the gap between germline ends came to 18 bases. Germline V gene sequence: CDR1 MNHEY, CDR2 SVGEGT. The CDR3 spans 14 residues. The CDR3 DNA reads TGTGCCAGCAGTTACGATCGCGGCGGAACGTCGCTGTTTTTT. As protein: CASSYDRGGTSLFF.

The gene calls are TRBV11-2 and TRBJ2-1, with a possible D match to TRBD2 (7 bases). Per germline, CDR1 SGHAT and CDR2 FQNNGV. V dropped 5 bases and J dropped 6 bases, with 17 bases sitting between them. The CDR3 has 15 residues. This CDR3 is CASSMEGGRGNEQFF. Here the CDR3 DNA reads TGTGCCAGCAGCATGGAGGGGGGGAGAGGCAATGAGCAGTTCTTC.

The chain recombines TRBV5-4 with TRBJ2-2; D is possibly TRBD2 (6 bases). Trimming took 0 bases from V and 4 from J, leaving 13 bases between them. Germline assignment: CDR1 SGHNT and CDR2 YYREEE (reference sequence). The CDR3 is made up of 16 amino acids. Here the CDR3 reads CASSLGRGGVTGELFF. The CDR3 nucleotides are TGTGCCAGCAGCTTGGGGCGGGGTGGCGTCACCGGGGAGCTGTTTTTT.

The chain is built from TRBV2 and TRBJ1-2; D perhaps matches TRBD1 (5 bases). Trimming pared 8 bases from V and 5 bases from J, leaving 18 bases between. CDR1 and CDR2 (germline): SNHLY, FYNNEI. CDR3 length: 14 residues. CDR3 DNA sequence: TGTGCCAGCGGGAGGGGCGGGAATCGTTATGGCTACACCTTC. The encoded protein is CASGRGGNRYGYTF.